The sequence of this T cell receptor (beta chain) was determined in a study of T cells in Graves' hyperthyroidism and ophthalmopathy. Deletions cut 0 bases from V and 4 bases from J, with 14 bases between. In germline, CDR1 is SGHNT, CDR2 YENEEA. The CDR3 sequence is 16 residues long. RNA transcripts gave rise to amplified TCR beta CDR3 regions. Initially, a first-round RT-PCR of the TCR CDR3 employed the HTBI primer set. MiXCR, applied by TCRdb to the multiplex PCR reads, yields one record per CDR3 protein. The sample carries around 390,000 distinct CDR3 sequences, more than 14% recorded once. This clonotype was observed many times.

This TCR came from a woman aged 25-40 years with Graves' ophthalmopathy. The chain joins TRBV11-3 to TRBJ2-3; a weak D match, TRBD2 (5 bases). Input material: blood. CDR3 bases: TGTGCCAGCAGCTTAGATACCCTGAGGGCGGCAGATACGCAGTATTTT. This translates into CASSLDTLRAADTQYF.